This T cell receptor beta chain was captured by sequencing in a study of T cell responses to AZD1222 COVID-19 vaccine. Turning to the study itself: Second-dose intervals near 4 or 12 weeks were combined. Findings of the study overall: The donor group comprised mostly white British people and more females; the analysis possibly underestimated clonal diversity. AZD1222 recipients seropositive at baseline numbered only 5 or 6. There were vaccine-associated CD4 TCRs across spike, dominant at 160-218 and 743-854.

Concerning this clone: Its antigen is not known.

The method was immunoSEQ multiplex PCR; TCRdb's version includes in-frame clones alone and lacks a portion of them. The data contain over 100,000 clones, about 91% of them singletons. Losses at the gene ends were 5 bases for V and 0 bases for J; bases not matched to a gene: 8. Germline V gives CDR1 KGHSH, CDR2 LQKENI. The CDR3 sequence is 18 residues long. This sequence was found in an adult in good health. The starting material was peripheral blood, obtained on day 0 of AZD1222 vaccination. V usage is TRBV18 and J usage is TRBJ1-3; 12 nucleotides align to TRBD1. In DNA, the CDR3 is TGTGCCAGCTCAGCCGGGACAGGGGGCCCGAGCTCTGGAAACACCATATATTTT. Translation gives CASSAGTGGPSSGNTIYF.